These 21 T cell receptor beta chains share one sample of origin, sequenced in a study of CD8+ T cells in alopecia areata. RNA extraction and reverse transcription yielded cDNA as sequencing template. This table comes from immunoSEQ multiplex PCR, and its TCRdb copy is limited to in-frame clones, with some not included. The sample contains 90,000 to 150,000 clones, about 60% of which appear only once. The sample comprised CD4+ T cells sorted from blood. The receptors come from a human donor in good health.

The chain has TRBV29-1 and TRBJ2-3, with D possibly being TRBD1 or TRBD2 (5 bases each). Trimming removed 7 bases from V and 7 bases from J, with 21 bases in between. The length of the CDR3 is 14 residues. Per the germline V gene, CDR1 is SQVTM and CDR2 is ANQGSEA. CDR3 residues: CSADRDVTLNTQYF. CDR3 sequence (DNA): TGCAGCGCGGACCGGGACGTAACTCTCAATACGCAGTATTTT.

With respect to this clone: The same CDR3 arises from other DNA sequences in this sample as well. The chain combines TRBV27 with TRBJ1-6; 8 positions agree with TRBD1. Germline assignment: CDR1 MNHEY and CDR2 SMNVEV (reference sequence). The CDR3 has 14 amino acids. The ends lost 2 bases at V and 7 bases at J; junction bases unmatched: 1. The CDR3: CASSLRQGNSPLHF. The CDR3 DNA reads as TGTGCCAGCAGTTTAAGACAGGGGAATTCACCCCTCCACTTT.

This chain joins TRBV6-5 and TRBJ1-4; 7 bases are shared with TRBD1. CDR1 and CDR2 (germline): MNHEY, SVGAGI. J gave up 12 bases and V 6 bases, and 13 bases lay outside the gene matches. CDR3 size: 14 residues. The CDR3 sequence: CASRSLRGPGELFF. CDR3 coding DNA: TGTGCCAGCAGATCACTAAGGGGGCCCGGGGAACTGTTTTTT.

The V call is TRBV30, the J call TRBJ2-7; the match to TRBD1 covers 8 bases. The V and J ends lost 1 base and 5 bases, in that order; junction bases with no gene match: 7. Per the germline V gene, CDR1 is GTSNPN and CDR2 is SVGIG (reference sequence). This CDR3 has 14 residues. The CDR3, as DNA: TGTGCCTGGAGTGGGGGACAGGATACGAACGAGCAGTACTTC. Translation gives CAWSGGQDTNEQYF.

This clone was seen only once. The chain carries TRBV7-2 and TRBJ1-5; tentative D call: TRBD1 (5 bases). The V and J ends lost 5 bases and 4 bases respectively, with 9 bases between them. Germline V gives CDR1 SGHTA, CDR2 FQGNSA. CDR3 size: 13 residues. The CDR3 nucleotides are TGTGCCAGCAGCATTAGGGGAAATCAGCCCCAGCATTTT. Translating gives CASSIRGNQPQHF.

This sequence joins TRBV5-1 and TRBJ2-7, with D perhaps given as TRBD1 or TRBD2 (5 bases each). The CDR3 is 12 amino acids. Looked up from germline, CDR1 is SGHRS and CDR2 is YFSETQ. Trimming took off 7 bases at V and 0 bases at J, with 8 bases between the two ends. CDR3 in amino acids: CASSGTSYEQYF. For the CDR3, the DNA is TGCGCCAGCTCAGGGACCTCCTACGAGCAGTACTTC.

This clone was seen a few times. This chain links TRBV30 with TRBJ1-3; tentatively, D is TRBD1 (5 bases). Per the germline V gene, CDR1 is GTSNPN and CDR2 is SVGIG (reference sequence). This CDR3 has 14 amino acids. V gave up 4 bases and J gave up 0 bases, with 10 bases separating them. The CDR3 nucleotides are TGTGCCTGGATCAGACAGTACTCTGGAAACACCATATATTTT. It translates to CAWIRQYSGNTIYF.

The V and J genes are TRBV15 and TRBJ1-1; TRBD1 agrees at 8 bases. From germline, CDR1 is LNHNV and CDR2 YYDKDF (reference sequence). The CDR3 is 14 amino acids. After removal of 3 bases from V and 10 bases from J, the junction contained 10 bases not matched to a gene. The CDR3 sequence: CATSRTGVLEVAFF. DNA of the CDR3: TGTGCCACCAGCAGGACAGGGGTGTTAGAGGTAGCTTTCTTT.

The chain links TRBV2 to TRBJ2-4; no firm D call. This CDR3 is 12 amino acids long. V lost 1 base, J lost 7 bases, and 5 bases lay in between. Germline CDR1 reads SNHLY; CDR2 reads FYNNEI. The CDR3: CASSEDSNIQYF. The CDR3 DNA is TGTGCCAGCAGTGAAGACAGCAACATTCAGTACTTC.

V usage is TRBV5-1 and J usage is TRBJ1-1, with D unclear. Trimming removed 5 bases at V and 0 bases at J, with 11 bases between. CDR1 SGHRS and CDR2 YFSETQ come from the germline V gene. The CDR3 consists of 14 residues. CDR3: CASSPTTMNTEAFF. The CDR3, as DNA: TGCGCCAGCAGTCCGACTACTATGAACACTGAAGCTTTCTTT.

The CDR3 here is CASSQDRVSSYNEQFF. DNA for the CDR3: TGCGCCAGCAGCCAAGATCGAGTGAGCTCCTACAATGAGCAGTTCTTC. V gene TRBV4-1 combines with J gene TRBJ2-1; unclear D gene. CDR1 is MGHRA, CDR2 YSYEKL, per germline. CDR3 length: 16 amino acids. The V gene lost 0 bases and the J gene lost 0 bases, with 9 bases spanning the gap.

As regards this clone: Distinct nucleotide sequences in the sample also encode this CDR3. CDR3 DNA: TGCAGCTCGCGCACAGATACGCAGTATTTT. Translated, it gives CSSRTDTQYF. The chain links TRBV29-1 to TRBJ2-3; D unresolved. This CDR3 region has 10 residues. The ends were cut back, 8 bases at V and 1 base at J, with 4 bases in the middle. CDR1 is SQVTM and CDR2 is ANQGSEA in the germline V gene.

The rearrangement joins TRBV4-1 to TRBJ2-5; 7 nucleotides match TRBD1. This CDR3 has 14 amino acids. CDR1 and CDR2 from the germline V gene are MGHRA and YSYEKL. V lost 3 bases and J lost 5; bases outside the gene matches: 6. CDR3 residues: CASSQTGFRETQYF. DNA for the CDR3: TGCGCCAGCAGCCAGACAGGGTTCAGGGAGACCCAGTACTTC.

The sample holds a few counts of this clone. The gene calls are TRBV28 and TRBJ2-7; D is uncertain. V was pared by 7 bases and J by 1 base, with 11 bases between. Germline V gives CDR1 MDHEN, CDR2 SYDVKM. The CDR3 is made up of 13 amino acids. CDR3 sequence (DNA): TGTGCCAGCATCTCGAAGGTTTCCTACGAGCAGTACTTC. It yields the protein CASISKVSYEQYF.

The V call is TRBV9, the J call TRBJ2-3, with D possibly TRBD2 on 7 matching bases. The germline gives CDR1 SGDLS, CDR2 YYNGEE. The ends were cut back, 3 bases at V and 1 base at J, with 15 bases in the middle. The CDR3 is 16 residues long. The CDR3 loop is CASSGGGHIRTDTQYF. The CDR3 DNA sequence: TGTGCCAGCAGCGGCGGGGGACATATTCGCACAGATACGCAGTATTTT.

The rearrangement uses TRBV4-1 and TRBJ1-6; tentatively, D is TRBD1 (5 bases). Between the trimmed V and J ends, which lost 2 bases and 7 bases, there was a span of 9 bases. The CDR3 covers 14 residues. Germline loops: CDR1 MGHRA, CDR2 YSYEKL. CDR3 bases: TGCGCCAGCAGCCAAAGAACAGGCAATTCACCCCTCCACTTT. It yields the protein CASSQRTGNSPLHF.

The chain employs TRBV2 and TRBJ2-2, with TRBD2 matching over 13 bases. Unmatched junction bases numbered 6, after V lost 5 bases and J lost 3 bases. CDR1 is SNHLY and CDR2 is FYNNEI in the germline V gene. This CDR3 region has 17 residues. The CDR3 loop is CASSPGLAGAYTGELFF. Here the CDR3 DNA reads TGTGCCAGCAGTCCTGGACTAGCGGGGGCCTACACCGGGGAGCTGTTTTTT.

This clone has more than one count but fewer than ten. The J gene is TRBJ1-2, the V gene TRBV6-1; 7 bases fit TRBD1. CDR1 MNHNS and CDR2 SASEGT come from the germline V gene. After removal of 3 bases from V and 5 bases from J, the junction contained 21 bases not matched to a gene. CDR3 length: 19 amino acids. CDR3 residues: CASSEEKTDRVVSLYGYTF. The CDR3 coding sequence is TGTGCCAGCAGTGAGGAAAAGACCGACAGGGTGGTTTCCTTGTATGGCTACACCTTC.

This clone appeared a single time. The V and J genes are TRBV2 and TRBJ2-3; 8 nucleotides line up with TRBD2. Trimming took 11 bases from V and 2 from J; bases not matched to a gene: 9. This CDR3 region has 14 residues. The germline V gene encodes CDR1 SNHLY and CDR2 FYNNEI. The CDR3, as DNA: TGTGCCGGGTACGGGGGGGAGAACACAGATACGCAGTATTTT. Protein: CAGYGGENTDTQYF.

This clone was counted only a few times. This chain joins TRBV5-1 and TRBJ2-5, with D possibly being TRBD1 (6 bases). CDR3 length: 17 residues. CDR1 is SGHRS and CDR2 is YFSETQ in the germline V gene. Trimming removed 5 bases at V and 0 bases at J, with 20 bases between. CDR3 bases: TGCGCCAGCAGTTCGTTATCACAGGGAGAGTACCAAGAGACCCAGTACTTC. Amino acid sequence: CASSSLSQGEYQETQYF.

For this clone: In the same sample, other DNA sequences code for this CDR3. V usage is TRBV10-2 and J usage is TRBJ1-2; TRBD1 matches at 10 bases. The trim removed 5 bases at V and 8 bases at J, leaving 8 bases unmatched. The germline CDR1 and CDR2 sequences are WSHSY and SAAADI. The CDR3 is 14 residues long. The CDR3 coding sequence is TGCGCCAGCAGTCCCGGGACAGGGGTCGGGGGCTACACCTTC. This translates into CASSPGTGVGGYTF.